Listed below are T cell receptor beta chains from one sample, sequenced in a study of response to subunit inactivated influenza vaccine. Using its own MiXCR run on the RT-PCR reads, TCRdb lists one record per CDR3 protein. The sample holds some 550,000 distinct CDR3 sequences, under 30% seen once. The data were also submitted as part of a second study, on T cells expressing NK-cell markers.

This material consisted of CD4+ T cells sorted from PBMCs, taken less than 13 days after vaccination. The source of these receptors is a man aged 45-65 years who received an inactivated influenza vaccine. Both conserved end residues are part of each CDR3. A D gene is named only where the DNA matches it firmly. The listing skips clone size in some rows; elsewhere it reads once, few, many or a size class.

j_gene: TRBJ1-3
v_gene: TRBV6-2/TRBV6-3
abundance: few
d_gene: .
CDR3nt: TGTGCCAGCAGTTACTCCGGAAACACCATATATTTT
CDR3aa: CASSYSGNTIYF

j_gene: TRBJ2-1
v_gene: TRBV20-1
abundance: once
d_gene: TRBD2
CDR3nt: TGCAGTGCTAGAGATTATCTAGCGGCTTATGAGCAGTTCTTC
CDR3aa: CSARDYLAAYEQFF

j_gene: TRBJ1-5
v_gene: TRBV6-2/TRBV6-3
abundance: .
d_gene: TRBD1
CDR3nt: TGTGCCAGCAGTTCTACCCGGGACAGGGGAAGGATTCAGCCCCAGCATTTT
CDR3aa: CASSSTRDRGRIQPQHF

j_gene: TRBJ2-7
v_gene: TRBV7-2
abundance: few
d_gene: .
CDR3nt: TGTGCCAGCAGCATCCTGGGGTGGGCCTACGAGCAGTACTTC
CDR3aa: CASSILGWAYEQYF

j_gene: TRBJ2-1
v_gene: TRBV4-3
abundance: .
d_gene: .
CDR3nt: TGCGCCAGCAGCCAAGAAGGCGGTGGGGCGTTCAACAATGAGCAGTTCTTC
CDR3aa: CASSQEGGGAFNNEQFF

j_gene: TRBJ2-3
v_gene: TRBV2
abundance: .
d_gene: .
CDR3nt: TGTGCCAGCTTATGGGGCAGTTACACAGATACGCAGTATTTT
CDR3aa: CASLWGSYTDTQYF

j_gene: TRBJ1-6
v_gene: TRBV18
abundance: .
d_gene: TRBD1
CDR3nt: TGTGCCAGCTCACTTGGCGGACAGGGTACGGGATCACCCCTCCACTTT
CDR3aa: CASSLGGQGTGSPLHF

j_gene: TRBJ2-7
v_gene: TRBV4-3
abundance: .
d_gene: .
CDR3nt: TGCGCCAGCAGCCAAGATAGGCCAGGAGGAGAGCAGTACTTC
CDR3aa: CASSQDRPGGEQYF

j_gene: TRBJ2-3
v_gene: TRBV7-2
abundance: .
d_gene: .
CDR3nt: TGTGCCAGCAGCTTAGCGCTCGGTCAAGATACGCAGTATTTT
CDR3aa: CASSLALGQDTQYF

j_gene: TRBJ2-1
v_gene: TRBV6-2/TRBV6-3
abundance: .
d_gene: TRBD2
CDR3nt: TGTGCCAGCAGTTACTCGGCTAGCGGGGGGGGCGATGAGCAGTTCTTC
CDR3aa: CASSYSASGGGDEQFF

j_gene: TRBJ2-3
v_gene: TRBV5-5
abundance: .
d_gene: .
CDR3nt: TGTGCCAGCAGCTTGGAAATAGCTAGCACAGATACGCAGTATTTT
CDR3aa: CASSLEIASTDTQYF

j_gene: TRBJ2-5
v_gene: TRBV14
abundance: few
d_gene: .
CDR3nt: TGTGCCAGCAGCCAAGTATTAGAGACCCAGTACTTC
CDR3aa: CASSQVLETQYF

j_gene: TRBJ2-1
v_gene: TRBV12-3/TRBV12-4
abundance: few
d_gene: TRBD2
CDR3nt: TGTGCCAGCAGCCAGAAGCGGGGAATCCACAATGAGCAGTTCTTC
CDR3aa: CASSQKRGIHNEQFF

j_gene: TRBJ2-5
v_gene: TRBV28
abundance: .
d_gene: TRBD1
CDR3nt: TGTGCCAGCAGTCTCATTGGACAGGGGTACCAAGAGACCCAGTACTTC
CDR3aa: CASSLIGQGYQETQYF

j_gene: TRBJ2-7
v_gene: TRBV3-1
abundance: few
d_gene: .
CDR3nt: TGTGCCAACAGCCGAGACAGAGTTGCCTACGAGCAGTACTTC
CDR3aa: CANSRDRVAYEQYF

j_gene: TRBJ2-7
v_gene: TRBV6-1
abundance: few
d_gene: TRBD2
CDR3nt: TGTGCCAGCAGTGAACCTAGCGGAACCTACGAGCAGTACTTC
CDR3aa: CASSEPSGTYEQYF

j_gene: TRBJ2-5
v_gene: TRBV10-3
abundance: .
d_gene: TRBD1
CDR3nt: TGTGCCATCAGTGATTGGGGGACAGGGGGCGGCGAGACCCAGTACTTC
CDR3aa: CAISDWGTGGGETQYF

j_gene: TRBJ2-5
v_gene: TRBV5-4
abundance: few
d_gene: TRBD2
CDR3nt: TGTGCCAGCAGCTTGGGAGGGACTAGGGCCCAAGAGACCCAGTACTTC
CDR3aa: CASSLGGTRAQETQYF

j_gene: TRBJ1-2
v_gene: TRBV20-1
abundance: .
d_gene: TRBD1
CDR3nt: TGCAGTGCTCGGTCTCGGCAGGGGGAGACCTTC
CDR3aa: CSARSRQGETF

j_gene: TRBJ2-7
v_gene: TRBV9
abundance: few
d_gene: .
CDR3nt: TGTGCCAGCAGCGTAGGTACAGGGATCCACGAGCAGTACTTC
CDR3aa: CASSVGTGIHEQYF

j_gene: TRBJ2-6
v_gene: TRBV5-1
abundance: many
d_gene: .
CDR3nt: TGTGCCAGCAGCTTGGGGGCTTCTGGGGCCAACGTCCTGACTTTC
CDR3aa: CASSLGASGANVLTF

j_gene: TRBJ2-5
v_gene: TRBV21-1
abundance: few
d_gene: .
CDR3nt: TGTGCCAGCAGCAAACTTCTGGGGGCAAGCCAAGAGACCCAGTACTTC
CDR3aa: CASSKLLGASQETQYF

j_gene: TRBJ2-5
v_gene: TRBV18
abundance: .
d_gene: .
CDR3nt: TGTGCCAGCTCACCACCTAAGCTCGCAGGCTTCCAAGAGACCCAGTACTTC
CDR3aa: CASSPPKLAGFQETQYF

j_gene: TRBJ1-1
v_gene: TRBV6-2/TRBV6-3
abundance: few
d_gene: .
CDR3nt: TGTGCCAGCAGTTACCAATCTCTCCGGAACACTGAAGCTTTCTTT
CDR3aa: CASSYQSLRNTEAFF

j_gene: TRBJ2-5
v_gene: TRBV7-2
abundance: .
d_gene: .
CDR3nt: TGTGCCAGCAGCTTATTCGGGAATAGGGGTGAGACCCAGTACTTC
CDR3aa: CASSLFGNRGETQYF

j_gene: TRBJ2-7
v_gene: TRBV9
abundance: .
d_gene: .
CDR3nt: TGTGCCAGCAGCGTAAAAGTCGACTCCTACGAGCAGTACTTC
CDR3aa: CASSVKVDSYEQYF

j_gene: TRBJ2-7
v_gene: TRBV30
abundance: few
d_gene: .
CDR3nt: TGTGCCTGGAGTGTAGGTACTTGGGACTACGAGCAGTACTTC
CDR3aa: CAWSVGTWDYEQYF

j_gene: TRBJ2-7
v_gene: TRBV7-8
abundance: few
d_gene: TRBD2
CDR3nt: TGTGCCAGCAGCTTAGTGGGAGGGCCTGGCGAGCAGTACTTC
CDR3aa: CASSLVGGPGEQYF

j_gene: TRBJ2-5
v_gene: TRBV6-5
abundance: few
d_gene: .
CDR3nt: TGTGCCAGCAGTTACTACGGGCAAGAGACCCAGTACTTC
CDR3aa: CASSYYGQETQYF

j_gene: TRBJ2-5
v_gene: TRBV28
abundance: few
d_gene: TRBD2
CDR3nt: TGTGCCAGCAGTTTACCCCCGACTAGCGGAGTCCAAGAGACCCAGTACTTC
CDR3aa: CASSLPPTSGVQETQYF

j_gene: TRBJ1-2
v_gene: TRBV12-3/TRBV12-4
abundance: few
d_gene: .
CDR3nt: TGTGCCAGCAGTTTTCGGGGGACCAATAACTATGGCTACACCTTC
CDR3aa: CASSFRGTNNYGYTF